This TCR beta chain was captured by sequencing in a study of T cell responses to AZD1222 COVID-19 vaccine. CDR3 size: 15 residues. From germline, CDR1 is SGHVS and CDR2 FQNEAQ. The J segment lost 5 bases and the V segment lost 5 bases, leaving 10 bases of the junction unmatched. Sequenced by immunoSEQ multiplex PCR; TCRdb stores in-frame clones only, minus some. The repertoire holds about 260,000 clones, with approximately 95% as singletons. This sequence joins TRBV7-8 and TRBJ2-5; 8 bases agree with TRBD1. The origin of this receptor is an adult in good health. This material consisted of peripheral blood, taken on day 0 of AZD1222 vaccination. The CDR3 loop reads CASSPAVDREETQYF. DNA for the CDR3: TGTGCCAGCAGCCCTGCGGTGGACAGGGAGGAGACCCAGTACTTC.